The 9 T cell receptor beta chains reported below all come from one sample, sequenced in a study of T-cell memory formation after mild COVID-19. TCRdb analysed the 5' RACE reads with MiXCR anew, one entry per CDR3 protein. The table lists around 310,000 distinct CDR3 sequences, less than 25% of them singletons. Sequenced input: PBMCs or a T cell subset sorted from them (not recorded which). Receptors originate from a man aged 18 to 30 who had mild COVID-19 (a few samples of this study predate the infection). Cell type and time point are not known.

In this sample, this clonotype turned up once. This rearrangement joins TRBV20-1 to TRBJ2-3; 7 bases fit TRBD2. The CDR3 runs 16 residues. The ends lost 3 bases at V and 2 bases at J; junction bases unmatched: 11. CDR1 is DFQATT, CDR2 SNEGSKA, per germline (reference sequence). The CDR3 loop is CSASPGPGLITDTQYF. CDR3 nucleotide sequence: TGCAGTGCTAGTCCTGGGCCGGGACTAATCACAGATACGCAGTATTTT.

The CDR3 DNA sequence: TGCGCCACCTCCCTAGGGGGGAAGACTGAAGCTTTCTTT. Translated, it gives CATSLGGKTEAFF. V gene TRBV10-2 combines with J gene TRBJ1-1, with D possibly being TRBD1 (6 bases). This CDR3 is built from 13 residues. Trimming shortened V by 10 bases and J by 5 bases, and 17 bases separated the two germline ends. Germline CDR1 and CDR2: WSHSY and SAAADI.

This clonotype occurred a few times. The chain has TRBV5-1 and TRBJ1-1, with a possible D match to TRBD1 (5 bases). V lost 5 bases to trimming and J lost 4 bases, with 12 bases between them. Germline V CDR1 and CDR2: SGHRS, YFSETQ. The CDR3 is 13 amino acids. CDR3 in DNA: TGCGCCAGCAGACGGGGGAGGGGCACTGAAGCTTTCTTT. It yields the protein CASRRGRGTEAFF.

The CDR3 DNA follows: TGCGCCAGCAGCTTGGCCGCCCAGAGCACAGATACGCAGTATTTT. Translating it yields CASSLAAQSTDTQYF. J is TRBJ2-3 and V is TRBV5-1; no clear D. Trimming stripped 0 bases from V and 0 bases from J, with 8 bases between. The CDR3 spans 15 residues. Germline CDR1 reads SGHRS; CDR2 reads YFSETQ.

The chain is built from TRBV15 and TRBJ2-3; D unclear. This CDR3 region has 14 residues. Deletions cut 0 bases from V and 4 bases from J, with 8 bases between. Germline assignment: CDR1 LNHNV and CDR2 YYDKDF (reference sequence). This CDR3 is CATSRDRGPDTQYF. The CDR3 DNA follows: TGTGCCACCAGCAGAGATAGAGGTCCAGATACGCAGTATTTT. The whole variable domain, filled in from reference TRBV15 and TRBJ2-3, reads DAMVIQNPRYQVTQFGKPVTLSCSQTLNHNVMYWYQQKSSQAPKLLFHYYDKDFNNEADTPDNFQSRRPNTSFCFLDIRSPGLGDTAMYLCATSRDRGPDTQYFGPGTRLTVL.

The genes are TRBV29-1 and TRBJ2-1; D not resolved. With 2 bases removed from V and 4 bases from J, the gap between germline ends came to 9 bases. CDR3 length: 13 residues. The germline gives CDR1 SQVTM, CDR2 ANQGSEA. This CDR3 is CSVERTAYNEQFF. Here the CDR3 DNA reads TGCAGCGTTGAACGTACAGCGTACAATGAGCAGTTCTTC.

This rearrangement joins TRBV2 to TRBJ1-4; the D gene is possibly TRBD1 (5 bases). This CDR3 region has 14 residues. The V gene lost 3 bases and the J gene lost 7 bases, with 12 bases spanning the gap. The germline V gene has CDR1 SNHLY and CDR2 FYNNEI. The CDR3 loop reads CASSERQGLEKLFF. In DNA form, the CDR3 reads TGTGCCAGCAGTGAGCGTCAGGGACTTGAAAAACTGTTTTTT.

For this clonotype: The conserved closing phenylalanine or tryptophan is absent in this CDR3, likely reflecting a read error. The rearrangement joins TRBV29-1 to TRBJ1-2, with 7 bases identical to TRBD1. From germline, CDR1 is SQVTM and CDR2 ANQGSEA. After removal of 8 bases from V and 3 bases from J, the junction contained 9 bases not matched to a gene. CDR3 length: 13 amino acids. The CDR3 spells CSTTGSWDYGYTV. The CDR3 DNA reads TGCAGCACGACAGGGTCTTGGGACTATGGCTACACCGTC.

V gene TRBV7-9 combines with J gene TRBJ1-6; a weak D match, TRBD1 (5 bases). V lost 5 bases to trimming and J lost 11 bases, with 16 bases between them. This CDR3 spans 14 amino acids. Per germline, CDR1 SEHNR and CDR2 FQNEAQ (reference sequence). This CDR3 reads CASSGAPGNPPLHF. In DNA, the CDR3 is TGTGCCAGCAGCGGGGCCCCCGGGAATCCACCCCTCCACTTT.